Below are 23 T cell receptor beta chains sequenced from a single sample in a study of control samples from healthy donors and cancer patients. The assay was immunoSEQ multiplex PCR, and TCRdb's table has in-frame clones only and misses some. The sample has about 84,000 clones, more than 65% seen once. Material: PBMCs. These receptors came from a man aged 60 to 69 with head and neck cancer.

The chain uses TRBV20-1 and TRBJ1-5, with D uncertain. Germline assignment: CDR1 DFQATT and CDR2 SNEGSKA (reference sequence). Trimming shortened V by 3 bases and J by 4 bases, and 7 bases separated the two germline ends. CDR3 length: 12 residues. For the CDR3, the DNA is TGCAGTGCTAGTCTACAGAATCAGCCCCAGCATTTT. This translates into CSASLQNQPQHF.

The rearrangement uses TRBV19 and TRBJ2-1, with D maybe TRBD2 (5 bases). V was cut by 7 bases and J by 7 bases, with 14 bases left in between. This CDR3 is 13 amino acids long. Germline assignment: CDR1 LNHDA and CDR2 SQIVND (reference sequence). This CDR3 is CASTRTESNEQFF. CDR3 in DNA: TGTGCCAGTACCCGGACTGAAAGTAATGAGCAGTTCTTC.

The CDR3 spells CASSLEGSSYNEQFF. The CDR3 coding sequence is TGTGCCAGCAGCTTAGAGGGCAGCTCCTACAATGAGCAGTTCTTC. This rearrangement joins TRBV7-9 to TRBJ2-1; D remains ambiguous. The length of the CDR3 is 15 residues. V dropped 1 base and J dropped 0 bases, with 7 bases sitting between them. Germline V gives CDR1 SEHNR, CDR2 FQNEAQ (reference sequence).

The CDR3 DNA reads TGTGCCAGCAGCAACAGGGGGCGCGGTGAAAAACTGTTTTTT. It specifies CASSNRGRGEKLFF. The chain carries TRBV7-9 and TRBJ1-4; TRBD1 matches 9 bases. Trimming removed 5 bases from V and 7 bases from J; junction bases left unmatched: 5. The CDR3 is 14 amino acids. Germline V gene lookup returns CDR1 SEHNR and CDR2 FQNEAQ (reference sequence).

The V call is TRBV19, the J call TRBJ2-2; 10 bases line up with TRBD2. The CDR3 is 14 residues long. Germline CDR1 is LNHDA and CDR2 is SQIVND (reference sequence). J lost 7 bases, V lost 5 bases, and 4 bases had no gene match. The CDR3 loop is CASSELAGSGELFF. As DNA, the CDR3 is TGTGCCAGTAGTGAACTAGCGGGAAGCGGGGAGCTGTTTTTT.

This rearrangement joins TRBV6-5 to TRBJ1-3; D uncertain. This CDR3 comprises 13 residues. The germline V and J ends were trimmed by 6 bases and 0 bases, with 6 bases remaining between them. Germline-derived CDR1 and CDR2 are MNHEY and SVGAGI. The CDR3 nucleotides read TGTGCCAGCAGGGGGAGCTCTGGAAACACCATATATTTT. Amino acids: CASRGSSGNTIYF.

The chain joins TRBV27 to TRBJ2-1; TRBD1 aligns across 11 bases. Losses at the gene ends were 1 base for V and 8 bases for J; bases not matched to a gene: 7. The CDR3 covers 16 residues. CDR1 and CDR2 (germline): MNHEY, SMNVEV (reference sequence). The CDR3 reads CASSLYGTGGRDEQFF. DNA of the CDR3: TGTGCCAGCAGTTTATACGGGACAGGGGGTAGGGATGAGCAGTTCTTC.

This sequence joins TRBV28 and TRBJ2-1; 12 bases fit TRBD2. The germline gives CDR1 MDHEN, CDR2 SYDVKM. This CDR3 spans 17 amino acids. The V gene end was trimmed by 3 bases and the J gene end by 4 bases; junction bases not matched to a gene: 7. The CDR3 sequence is CASSFPKGLAGYNEQFF. CDR3 bases: TGTGCCAGCAGTTTTCCCAAGGGACTAGCGGGTTACAATGAGCAGTTCTTC.

This clone has a handful of counts. This chain joins TRBV29-1 and TRBJ2-1; D is tentatively TRBD1 or TRBD2 (7 bases each). This CDR3 region has 16 residues. V was shortened by 1 base and J by 3 bases, with 16 bases between the two germline ends. The V gene's germline CDR1 is SQVTM and CDR2 ANQGSEA. CDR3 coding DNA: TGCAGCGTTGAAGGTGTGGCAGGGGGGGTCTACAATGAGCAGTTCTTC. Encoded protein: CSVEGVAGGVYNEQFF.

This sequence joins TRBV5-4 and TRBJ1-2; D not resolved. In germline, CDR1 is SGHNT, CDR2 YYREEE (reference sequence). The CDR3 length is 13 residues. V lost 1 base to trimming and J lost 2 bases, with 6 bases between them. The CDR3 protein is CASSLNRNYGYTF. For the CDR3, the DNA is TGTGCCAGCAGCTTGAACAGAAACTATGGCTACACCTTC.

The V call is TRBV7-9, the J call TRBJ1-4; D might be TRBD1 (5 bases). Per germline, CDR1 SEHNR and CDR2 FQNEAQ (reference sequence). With 5 bases removed from V and 3 bases from J, the gap between germline ends came to 10 bases. This CDR3 region has 14 residues. CDR3: CASSVRGSNEKLFF. Written as DNA, the CDR3 is TGTGCCAGCAGCGTGCGGGGCTCTAATGAAAAACTGTTTTTT.

This clone has at least ten counts. This rearrangement joins TRBV11-3 to TRBJ2-7; 7 bases are a match to TRBD1. Germline CDR1 is SGHNT and CDR2 is YENEEA. Unmatched junction bases numbered 8, after V lost 0 bases and J lost 3 bases. The CDR3 contains 16 residues. This CDR3 reads CASSLEQGNGSYEQYF. CDR3 DNA: TGTGCCAGCAGCTTAGAACAGGGGAATGGCAGCTACGAGCAGTACTTC.

V is TRBV2 and J is TRBJ1-4; D gene ambiguous. The CDR3 extends over 17 amino acids. The germline V gene has CDR1 SNHLY and CDR2 FYNNEI. The V gene lost 2 bases and the J gene lost 7 bases, with 20 bases spanning the gap. The CDR3 sequence is CASSERTDSFGGEKLFF. The CDR3 DNA follows: TGTGCCAGCAGTGAAAGGACGGACTCTTTTGGAGGTGAAAAACTGTTTTTT.

The V gene is TRBV5-1, the J gene TRBJ2-7; 11 nucleotides line up with TRBD2. The ends lost 5 bases at V and 1 base at J; junction bases unmatched: 5. In germline, CDR1 is SGHRS, CDR2 YFSETQ. The length of the CDR3 is 15 residues. This CDR3 reads CASRPTSGSSYEQYF. CDR3 DNA sequence: TGCGCCAGCAGACCCACTAGCGGGAGTTCCTACGAGCAGTACTTC.

The CDR3 reads CASSHGEGSYEQYF. The CDR3, as DNA: TGTGCCAGCAGCCACGGGGAAGGGTCCTACGAGCAGTACTTC. The chain has TRBV3-1 (or the pseudogene TRBV3-2) and TRBJ2-7, with D possibly TRBD2 on 5 matching bases. This CDR3 has 14 amino acids. The V end lost 3 bases, the J end lost 1 base, and 10 bases lay between the germline ends. Germline V gives CDR1 LGHDT, CDR2 YNNKEL (reference sequence).

V usage is TRBV7-8 and J usage is TRBJ2-1; D may be TRBD2 (6 bases). CDR3 size: 13 residues. Trimming cost V 2 bases and J 10 bases, with 12 bases left between them. CDR1 is SGHVS, CDR2 FQNEAQ, per germline. DNA for the CDR3: TGTGCCAGCAGCTTATCGTACGCGGGAGAGCAGTTCTTC. Translated, it gives CASSLSYAGEQFF.

V is TRBV20-1 and J is TRBJ1-6; no clear D gene. Germline V gene data show CDR1 as DFQATT and CDR2 as SNEGSKA (reference sequence). The CDR3 length is 15 residues. V was trimmed by 3 bases and J by 9 bases, leaving 18 bases between them. This CDR3 reads CSASRQPEGASPLHF. In nucleotides, the CDR3 is TGCAGTGCTAGTAGGCAGCCTGAGGGTGCTTCACCCCTCCACTTT.

There are a few counts of this clone. The V call is TRBV27, the J call TRBJ1-2, with 8 bases identical to TRBD1. Germline CDR1 MNHEY, CDR2 SMNVEV (reference sequence). The trim removed 3 bases at V and 8 bases at J, leaving 11 bases unmatched. The CDR3 runs 15 residues. This CDR3 reads CASSLFSDRGSGYTF. The CDR3 DNA reads TGTGCCAGCAGTTTGTTCTCCGACAGGGGATCGGGCTACACCTTC.

The J gene is TRBJ2-1, the V gene TRBV7-2; D possibly corresponds to TRBD2 (6 bases). Per the germline V gene, CDR1 is SGHTA and CDR2 is FQGNSA. CDR3 length: 17 residues. V was trimmed by 2 bases and J by 0 bases, leaving 14 bases between them. The CDR3 loop is CASSLRGTGSSYNEQFF. In nucleotides, the CDR3 is TGTGCCAGCAGCTTACGCGGGACGGGAAGCTCCTACAATGAGCAGTTCTTC.

The chain couples TRBV5-4 to TRBJ2-7, with TRBD1 matching 9 bases. Trimming took 0 bases from V and 6 from J; bases not matched to a gene: 7. This CDR3 spans 15 amino acids. CDR1 is SGHNT and CDR2 is YYREEE in the germline V gene (reference sequence). CDR3 protein: CASSLVYRGLGEQYF. The DNA for the CDR3 is TGTGCCAGCAGCTTGGTGTACAGGGGGCTCGGCGAGCAGTACTTC.

The chain is built from TRBV7-9 and TRBJ1-2, with D unresolved. The V end lost 5 bases, the J end lost 6 bases, and 7 bases lay between the germline ends. The V gene's germline CDR1 is SEHNR and CDR2 FQNEAQ (reference sequence). The CDR3 has 11 amino acids. The CDR3 region has the DNA TGTGCCAGCAGCGCCACAGATGGCTACACCTTC. It yields the protein CASSATDGYTF.

This clone was counted a few times. The chain uses TRBV20-1 and TRBJ2-7; TRBD2 aligns across 11 bases. Germline CDR1 is DFQATT and CDR2 is SNEGSKA (reference sequence). The CDR3 has 17 residues. V lost 3 bases and J lost 3; bases outside the gene matches: 13. Written as DNA, the CDR3 is TGCAGTGCTAGTTCACCCAGACTAGCGGGAATAAACTACGAGCAGTACTTC. It specifies CSASSPRLAGINYEQYF.

The J gene is TRBJ1-1, the V gene TRBV6-5, with D maybe TRBD1 (6 bases). V lost 6 bases and J lost 1, with 9 bases in between. In germline, CDR1 is MNHEY, CDR2 SVGAGI. The CDR3 consists of 13 residues. CDR3 sequence: CASRLQGNTEAFF. The DNA for the CDR3 is TGTGCCAGCAGATTACAGGGGAACACTGAAGCTTTCTTT.